These T cell receptor beta chains were read from a single sample in a study of cytomegalovirus exposure and HLA in healthy donors. Measured with immunoSEQ multiplex PCR; TCRdb has only the in-frame clones, and not every one. The data show 120,000 to 150,000 clones, approximately 87% seen once. Material for sequencing was PBMCs. Every receptor here comes from a man between 18 and 35 years old in good health and CMV-seronegative. The CDR3 runs from the conserved cysteine through the conserved F or W. Each record gives: D gene, J gene, clone size, V gene, CDR3 protein, CDR3 DNA. The D gene is left open where the match is weak. Size values are once, few and many counts, or a class for expanded clones, and some rows have none.

>.|TRBJ2-7|.|TRBV4-1
CASSQDQLIARQYF
TGCGCCAGCAGCCAAGATCAGTTGATTGCCCGGCAGTACTTC
>TRBD1|TRBJ2-5|.|TRBV5-1
CASSLSGTEETQYF
TGCGCCAGCAGCTTATCAGGGACAGAAGAGACCCAGTACTTC
>.|TRBJ2-7|few|TRBV5-6
CASSYGGHEQYF
TGTGCCAGCAGCTACGGGGGGCACGAGCAGTACTTC
>TRBD2|TRBJ2-1|once|TRBV14
CASSQGLLAGLSGEQFF
TGTGCCAGCAGCCAAGGGCTGTTAGCGGGATTGTCTGGTGAGCAGTTCTTC
>.|TRBJ2-5|.|TRBV7-9
CASSRTAGEETQYF
TGTGCCAGCAGCCGAACGGCAGGGGAAGAGACCCAGTACTTC
>.|TRBJ2-2|once|TRBV7-8
CASSLRGPGELFF
TGTGCCAGCAGCTTACGTGGGCCCGGGGAGCTGTTTTTT
>.|TRBJ2-7|.|TRBV6-5
CASKVLDSSDYEQYF
TGTGCCAGCAAAGTGTTAGACAGCTCAGACTACGAGCAGTACTTC
>TRBD2|TRBJ2-1|.|TRBV10-3
CAISGTSAVNEQFF
TGTGCCATCAGCGGGACTAGCGCTGTCAATGAGCAGTTCTTC
>TRBD1|TRBJ2-7|few|TRBV5-1
CASSRTPGQGDVRQYF
TGCGCCAGCAGCAGGACGCCGGGACAGGGGGACGTTCGGCAGTACTTC
>.|TRBJ2-2|.|TRBV5-1
CASSLDGNTGELFF
TGCGCCAGCAGCTTGGACGGGAACACCGGGGAGCTGTTTTTT
>.|TRBJ2-2|.|TRBV7-8
CASSLDRRMPGELFF
TGTGCCAGCAGCTTAGACAGACGAATGCCCGGGGAGCTGTTTTTT
>.|TRBJ2-7|few|TRBV27
CASSPVGGNYEQYF
TGTGCCAGCAGCCCCGTAGGGGGAAACTACGAGCAGTACTTC
>.|TRBJ1-6|few|TRBV6-1
CASSGRSLNSPLHF
TGTGCCAGCAGTGGACGGAGTCTAAATTCACCCCTCCACTTT
>.|TRBJ2-1|.|TRBV2
CASSGRRERYNEQFF
TGTGCCAGCAGCGGGCGCAGGGAAAGGTACAATGAGCAGTTCTTC
>.|TRBJ1-5|.|TRBV2
CASSGSRGNQPQHF
TGTGCCAGCAGTGGTTCCAGGGGAAATCAGCCCCAGCATTTT
>TRBD1|TRBJ2-7|.|TRBV28
CASSFWDRGYEQYF
TGTGCCAGCAGTTTTTGGGACAGGGGCTACGAGCAGTACTTC
>.|TRBJ1-4|few|TRBV7-9
CASGPGETNEKLFF
TGTGCCAGCGGCCCGGGGGAAACTAATGAAAAACTGTTTTTT
>.|TRBJ1-1|once|TRBV6-5
CASRIGHTNTEAFF
TGTGCCAGCAGAATAGGACATACCAACACTGAAGCTTTCTTT
>.|TRBJ2-5|.|TRBV7-8
CASSLGPLRMYQETQYF
TGTGCCAGCAGCTTAGGCCCCCTCAGGATGTACCAAGAGACCCAGTACTTC
>TRBD1|TRBJ2-5|.|TRBV7-2
CASSLGRTDRVKETQYF
TGTGCCAGCAGCTTAGGTCGCACCGACAGGGTGAAAGAGACCCAGTACTTC
>TRBD1|TRBJ2-2|.|TRBV7-9
CASSLVPLWTGGTGELFF
TGTGCCAGCAGCTTAGTACCCCTTTGGACAGGGGGCACCGGGGAGCTGTTTTTT
>TRBD1|TRBJ2-7|.|TRBV15
CATSSGTGTGEDEQYF
TGTGCCACCAGCTCGGGGACCGGGACAGGGGAGGACGAGCAGTACTTC
>TRBD1|TRBJ1-2|.|TRBV18
CASSPPGQMNGYTF
TGTGCCAGCTCACCACCGGGACAGATGAATGGCTACACCTTC
>.|TRBJ2-7|.|TRBV18
CASSTGADFYEQYF
TGTGCCAGCTCGACGGGAGCCGACTTCTACGAGCAGTACTTC
>TRBD1|TRBJ1-6|.|TRBV5-6
CASSASGGYNSPLHF
TGTGCCAGCAGCGCTTCAGGGGGCTATAATTCACCCCTCCACTTT
>TRBD2|TRBJ2-1|.|TRBV6-5
CATGPPSGGSGEQFF
TGTGCCACCGGGCCCCCTAGCGGGGGGTCTGGTGAGCAGTTCTTC
>TRBD1|TRBJ1-6|.|TRBV18
CASSPGQGAWGSPLHF
TGTGCCAGCTCACCGGGACAGGGGGCTTGGGGATCACCCCTCCACTTT
>TRBD1|TRBJ2-1|.|TRBV7-2
CASSSSGGAGNEQFF
TGTGCCAGCAGCTCCTCAGGGGGCGCGGGAAATGAGCAGTTCTTC